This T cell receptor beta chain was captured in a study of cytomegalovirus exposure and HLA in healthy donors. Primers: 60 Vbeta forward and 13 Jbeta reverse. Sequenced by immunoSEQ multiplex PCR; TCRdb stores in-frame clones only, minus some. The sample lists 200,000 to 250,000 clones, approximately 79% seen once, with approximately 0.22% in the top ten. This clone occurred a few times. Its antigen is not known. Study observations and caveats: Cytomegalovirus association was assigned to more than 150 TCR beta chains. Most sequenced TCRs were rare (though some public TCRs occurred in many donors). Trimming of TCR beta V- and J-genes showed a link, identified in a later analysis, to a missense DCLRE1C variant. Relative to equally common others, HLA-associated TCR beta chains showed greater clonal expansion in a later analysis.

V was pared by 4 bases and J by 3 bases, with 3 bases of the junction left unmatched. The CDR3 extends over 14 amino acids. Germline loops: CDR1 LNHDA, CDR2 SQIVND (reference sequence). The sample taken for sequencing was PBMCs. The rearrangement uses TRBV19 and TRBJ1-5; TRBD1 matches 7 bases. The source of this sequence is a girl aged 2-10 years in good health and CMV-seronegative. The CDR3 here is CASSTGTVNQPQHF. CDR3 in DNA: TGTGCCAGTAGTACGGGGACAGTCAATCAGCCCCAGCATTTT. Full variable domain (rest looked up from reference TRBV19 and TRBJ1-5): DGGITQSPKYLFRKEGQNVTLSCEQNLNHDAMYWYRQDPGQGLRLIYYSQIVNDFQKGDIAEGYSVSREKKESFPLTVTSAQKNPTAFYLCASSTGTVNQPQHFGDGTRLSIL.